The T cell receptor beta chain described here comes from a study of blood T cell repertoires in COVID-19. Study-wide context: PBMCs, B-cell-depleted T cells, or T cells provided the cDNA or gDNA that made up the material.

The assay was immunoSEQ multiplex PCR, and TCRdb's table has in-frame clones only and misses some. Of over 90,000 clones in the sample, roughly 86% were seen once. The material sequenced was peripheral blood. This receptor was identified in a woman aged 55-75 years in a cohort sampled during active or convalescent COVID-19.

The DNA of the CDR3 is TGTGCCAGCAGCCCAACCCCCCCCGGACTAGCGGACTACGAGCAGTACTTC. Translation: CASSPTPPGLADYEQYF. The chain is built from TRBV7-6 and TRBJ2-7; 10 bases are a match to TRBD2. The CDR3 length is 17 residues. Germline trimming cut 5 bases from V and 3 bases from J; bases unmatched to any gene: 13. Germline V gene sequence: CDR1 SGHVS, CDR2 FNYEAQ. Variable domain in full (rest from reference TRBV7-6 and TRBJ2-7): GAGVSQSPRYKVTKRGQDVALRCDPISGHVSLYWYRQALGQGPEFLTYFNYEAQQDKSGLPNDRFSAERPEGSISTLTIQRTEQRDSAMYRCASSPTPPGLADYEQYFGPGTRLTVT.